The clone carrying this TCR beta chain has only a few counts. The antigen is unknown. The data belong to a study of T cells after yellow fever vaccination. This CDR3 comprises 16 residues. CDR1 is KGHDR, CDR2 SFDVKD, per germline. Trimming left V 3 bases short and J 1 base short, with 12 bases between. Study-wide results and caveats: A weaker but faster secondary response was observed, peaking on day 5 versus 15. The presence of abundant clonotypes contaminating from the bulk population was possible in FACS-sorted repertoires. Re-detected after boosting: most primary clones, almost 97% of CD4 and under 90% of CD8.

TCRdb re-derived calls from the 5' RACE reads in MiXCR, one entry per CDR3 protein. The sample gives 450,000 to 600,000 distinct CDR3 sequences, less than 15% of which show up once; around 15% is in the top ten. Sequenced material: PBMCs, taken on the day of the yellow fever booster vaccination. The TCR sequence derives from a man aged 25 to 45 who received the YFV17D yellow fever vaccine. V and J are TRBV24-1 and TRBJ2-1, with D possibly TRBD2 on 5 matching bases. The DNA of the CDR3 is TGTGCCACCAGTGATCCGCGGGCGGGTTCCTACAATGAGCAGTTCTTC. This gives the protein CATSDPRAGSYNEQFF.